A selection of T cell receptor beta chains follows, all from one sample in a study of radiotherapy plus CTLA-4 blockade in lung cancer. TCRdb's table, derived via immunoSEQ multiplex PCR, lists solely in-frame clones and lacks some. The sample gives around 63,000 clones, 70% to 80% of which show up once; approximately 15% is in the top ten. Here the sequenced sample was peripheral blood, taken from a patient treated with radiotherapy plus ipilimumab. The receptors here all came from a human donor with non-small cell lung cancer whose response to radiotherapy plus ipilimumab could not be evaluated. Some clones in this sample may be carry-over from other donors' samples. Each CDR3 is given with its conserved first and last residue. D genes are given only for firm matches. Clone size is given for some rows only: seen once, a few or many times, or a class if the clone is expanded.

clone size: NA
D gene: TRBD2
J gene: TRBJ2-5
V gene: TRBV7-2
CDR3 protein: CASSVTRGGETQYF
CDR3 DNA: TGTGCCAGCAGCGTCACACGGGGGGGAGAGACCCAGTACTTC

clone size: NA
D gene: TRBD1
J gene: TRBJ1-2
V gene: TRBV6-1
CDR3 protein: CASLPRDRGTRYTF
CDR3 DNA: TGTGCCAGCCTCCCCCGGGACAGGGGAACGAGATACACCTTC

clone size: NA
D gene: NA
J gene: TRBJ1-1
V gene: TRBV6-1
CDR3 protein: CASSREGNTEAFF
CDR3 DNA: TGTGCCAGCAGCAGGGAAGGAAACACTGAAGCTTTCTTT

clone size: NA
D gene: NA
J gene: TRBJ1-1
V gene: TRBV15
CDR3 protein: CATSRDRGLNTEAFF
CDR3 DNA: TGTGCCACCAGCAGAGATCGGGGGTTGAACACTGAAGCTTTCTTT

clone size: NA
D gene: TRBD2
J gene: TRBJ2-1
V gene: TRBV4-2
CDR3 protein: CASSLSGGAGNEQFF
CDR3 DNA: TGTGCCAGCAGTTTAAGCGGGGGGGCGGGGAATGAGCAGTTCTTC

clone size: NA
D gene: NA
J gene: TRBJ2-7
V gene: TRBV7-2
CDR3 protein: CASSPNSAVRSDEQYF
CDR3 DNA: TGTGCCAGCAGCCCCAACTCCGCGGTACGGTCTGACGAGCAGTACTTC

clone size: NA
D gene: TRBD1
J gene: TRBJ2-3
V gene: TRBV2
CDR3 protein: CASRGDRSADTQYF
CDR3 DNA: TGTGCCAGCAGGGGGGACAGGTCGGCAGATACGCAGTATTTT

clone size: NA
D gene: NA
J gene: TRBJ1-1
V gene: TRBV7-2
CDR3 protein: CASSLGHYTEAFF
CDR3 DNA: TGTGCCAGCAGCTTAGGACACTACACTGAAGCTTTCTTT

clone size: NA
D gene: NA
J gene: TRBJ2-7
V gene: TRBV5-1
CDR3 protein: CASSSGGSHYEQYF
CDR3 DNA: TGCGCCAGCAGTTCGGGGGGCTCCCACTACGAGCAGTACTTC

clone size: once
D gene: TRBD1
J gene: TRBJ1-1
V gene: TRBV10-3
CDR3 protein: CAIRDRDRASEAFF
CDR3 DNA: TGTGCCATCAGGGACCGGGACAGGGCTTCTGAAGCTTTCTTT

clone size: few
D gene: NA
J gene: TRBJ1-4
V gene: TRBV28
CDR3 protein: CASRGGTNEKLFF
CDR3 DNA: TGTGCCAGCAGGGGAGGGACTAATGAAAAACTGTTTTTT

clone size: NA
D gene: TRBD1
J gene: TRBJ1-6
V gene: TRBV19
CDR3 protein: CASSTQTGDGSPLHF
CDR3 DNA: TGTGCCAGTAGTACACAGACAGGGGATGGTTCACCCCTCCACTTT